A single sample gave rise to the 2 T cell receptor beta chains below, sequenced in a study of T cell changes during pregnancy in multiple sclerosis (dated by TCRdb to about 2019). Receptors were amplified or captured by the immunoSEQ multiplex PCR assay. TCRdb provides this immuneACCESS table in a form limited to in-frame rearrangements. Some clones are lacking; in checked studies, under half of them reflect an unresolved V gene, and why the rest are absent is not known. For this sample there are approximately 97,000 clones; 90% to 95% appear just once. Jointly, the top ten make up roughly 1.7% of the sample. This specimen was peripheral blood, taken after pregnancy. These receptors all come from a female donor in good health, enrolled as a control in a pregnancy study.

V gene TRBV5-4 combines with J gene TRBJ2-1; no clear D. CDR3 length: 15 amino acids. Trimming shortened V by 5 bases and J by 3 bases, and 15 bases separated the two germline ends. Germline-derived CDR1 and CDR2 are SGHNT and YYREEE (reference sequence). Written as DNA, the CDR3 is TGTGCCAGCAGGGTAAACAGCAACGACTACAATGAGCAGTTCTTC. Translation gives CASRVNSNDYNEQFF.

The J gene is TRBJ1-1, the V gene TRBV7-9, with TRBD1 as a possible D gene (5 bases). The CDR3 is 12 amino acids. The germline CDR1 and CDR2 sequences are SEHNR and FQNEAQ (reference sequence). V lost 9 bases and J lost 7, with 15 bases in between. The CDR3 region has the DNA TGTGCCAGTTCGTACGGGACTGGTGAAGCTTTCTTT. Its protein is CASSYGTGEAFF.